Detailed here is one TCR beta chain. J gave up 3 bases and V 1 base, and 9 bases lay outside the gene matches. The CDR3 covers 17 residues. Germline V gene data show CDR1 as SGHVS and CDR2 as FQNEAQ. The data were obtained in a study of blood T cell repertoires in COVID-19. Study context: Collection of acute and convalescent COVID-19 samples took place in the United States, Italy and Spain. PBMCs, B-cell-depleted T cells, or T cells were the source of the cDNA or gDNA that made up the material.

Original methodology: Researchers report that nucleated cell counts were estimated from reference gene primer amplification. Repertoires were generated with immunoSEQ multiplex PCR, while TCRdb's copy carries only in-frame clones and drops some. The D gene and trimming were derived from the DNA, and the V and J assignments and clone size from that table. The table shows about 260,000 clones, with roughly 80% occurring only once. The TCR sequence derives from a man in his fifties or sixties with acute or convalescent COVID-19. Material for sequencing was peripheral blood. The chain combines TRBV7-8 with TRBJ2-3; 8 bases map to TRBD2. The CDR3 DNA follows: TGTGCCAGCAGCTTAGTGATACGGACTAGCCCTACAGATACGCAGTATTTT. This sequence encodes CASSLVIRTSPTDTQYF.